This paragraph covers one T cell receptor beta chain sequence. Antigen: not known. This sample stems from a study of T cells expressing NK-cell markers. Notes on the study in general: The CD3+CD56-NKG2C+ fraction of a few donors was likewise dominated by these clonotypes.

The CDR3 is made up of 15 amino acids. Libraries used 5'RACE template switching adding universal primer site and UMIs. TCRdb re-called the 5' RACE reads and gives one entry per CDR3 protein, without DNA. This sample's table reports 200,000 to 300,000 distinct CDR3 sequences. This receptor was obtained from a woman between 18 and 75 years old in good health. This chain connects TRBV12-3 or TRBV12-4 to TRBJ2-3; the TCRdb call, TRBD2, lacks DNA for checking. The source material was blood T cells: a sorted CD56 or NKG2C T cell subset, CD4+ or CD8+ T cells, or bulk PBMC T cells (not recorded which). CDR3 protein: CASSFGLAGPDTQYF.